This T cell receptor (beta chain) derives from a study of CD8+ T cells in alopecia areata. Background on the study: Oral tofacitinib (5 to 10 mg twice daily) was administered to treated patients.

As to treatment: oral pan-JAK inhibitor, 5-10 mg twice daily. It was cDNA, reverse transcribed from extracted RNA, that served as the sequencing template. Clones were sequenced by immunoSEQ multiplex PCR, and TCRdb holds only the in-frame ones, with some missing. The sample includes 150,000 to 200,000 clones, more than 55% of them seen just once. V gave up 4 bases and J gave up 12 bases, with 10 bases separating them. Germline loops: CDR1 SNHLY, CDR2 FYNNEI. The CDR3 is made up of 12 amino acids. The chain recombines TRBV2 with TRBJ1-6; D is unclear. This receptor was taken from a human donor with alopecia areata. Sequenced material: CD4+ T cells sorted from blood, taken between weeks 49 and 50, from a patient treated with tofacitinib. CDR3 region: CASSVHRGPLHF. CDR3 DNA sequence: TGTGCCAGCAGTGTGCATCGGGGACCCCTCCACTTT. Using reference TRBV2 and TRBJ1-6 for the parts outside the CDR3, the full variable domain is EPEVTQTPSHQVTQMGQEVILRCVPISNHLYFYWYRQILGQKVEFLVSFYNNEISEKSEIFDDQFSVERPDGSNFTLKIRSTKLEDSAMYFCASSVHRGPLHFGNGTRLTVT.